This TCR beta chain was captured in a study of shared clonotypes between healthy human individuals. The method was immunoSEQ multiplex PCR; TCRdb's version includes in-frame clones alone and lacks a portion of them. The table includes 730,000 or so clones, roughly 70% detected once. General study results and limits: Estimated clonotype richness was generally higher in naive than memory subsets.

Both subsets, CD45RA+ naive and CD45RA-negative memory, were split from the CD4+ cells. Unmatched junction bases numbered 3, after V lost 7 bases and J lost 2 bases. The CDR3 spans 14 residues. From germline, CDR1 is SQVTM and CDR2 ANQGSEA. In regard to this clone: Its antigen is undetermined.

The sequence derives from a woman in her twenties or thirties in good health. The rearrangement uses TRBV29-1 and TRBJ1-3, with 12 nucleotides matching TRBD1. The specimen sequenced was memory CD4+ T cells sorted from blood. Subset denoted: CD45RA-negative fraction. CDR3 sequence reads: CSAGDRGPGNTIYF. CDR3 bases: TGCAGCGCTGGGGACAGGGGGCCTGGAAACACCATATATTTT.